This TCR beta chain was recorded in a study of blood T cell repertoires in COVID-19. V lost 5 bases and J lost 5; bases outside the gene matches: 8. CDR1 is LNHDA and CDR2 is SQIVND in the germline V gene (reference sequence). This CDR3 has 15 residues. Original data processing: Reference gene primer amplification yielded estimated nucleated cell counts. Data came from immunoSEQ multiplex PCR; TCRdb stores just in-frame clones and leaves some out. The DNA gave D and trimming, while V, J and clone size come from that table. The data show approximately 150,000 clones, with about 81% seen just once and around a fifth held by the top ten.

This clonotype was sampled from an elderly woman with acute or convalescent COVID-19. The sample taken for sequencing was peripheral blood. The gene calls are TRBV19 and TRBJ2-1; TRBD2 matches 8 bases. CDR3 residues: CASSSPFSGNNEQFF. The CDR3 DNA follows: TGTGCCAGTAGTTCTCCCTTTAGCGGGAACAATGAGCAGTTCTTC.